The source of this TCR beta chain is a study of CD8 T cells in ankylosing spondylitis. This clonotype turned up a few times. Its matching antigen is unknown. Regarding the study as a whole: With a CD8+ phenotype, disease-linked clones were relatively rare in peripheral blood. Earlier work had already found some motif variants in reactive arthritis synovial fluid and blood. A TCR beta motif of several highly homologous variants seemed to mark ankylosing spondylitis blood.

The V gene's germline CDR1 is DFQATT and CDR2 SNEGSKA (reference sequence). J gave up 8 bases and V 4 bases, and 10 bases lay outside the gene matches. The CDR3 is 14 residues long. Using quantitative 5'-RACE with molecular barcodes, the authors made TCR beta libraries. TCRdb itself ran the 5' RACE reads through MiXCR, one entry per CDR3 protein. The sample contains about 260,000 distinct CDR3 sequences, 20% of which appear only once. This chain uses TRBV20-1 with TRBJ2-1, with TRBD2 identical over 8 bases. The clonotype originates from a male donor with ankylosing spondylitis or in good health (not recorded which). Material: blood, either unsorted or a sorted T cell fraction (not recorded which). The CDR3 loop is CSATLSSGFDEQFF. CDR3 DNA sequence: TGCAGTGCTACCCTTTCTAGCGGGTTCGATGAGCAGTTCTTC.